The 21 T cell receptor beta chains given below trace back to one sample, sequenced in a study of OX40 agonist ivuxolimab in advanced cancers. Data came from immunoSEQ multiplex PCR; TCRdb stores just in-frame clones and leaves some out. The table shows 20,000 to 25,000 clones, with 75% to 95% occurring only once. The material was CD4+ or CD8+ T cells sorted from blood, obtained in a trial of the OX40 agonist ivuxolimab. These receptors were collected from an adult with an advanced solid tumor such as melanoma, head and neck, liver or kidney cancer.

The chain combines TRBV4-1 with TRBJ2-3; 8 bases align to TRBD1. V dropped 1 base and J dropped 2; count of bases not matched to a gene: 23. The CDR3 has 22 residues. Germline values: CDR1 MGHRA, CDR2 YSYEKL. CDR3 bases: TGCGCCAGCAGCCAAGGCTTCCCCGGACAGGGTTCATGGGGCCCCCACACAGATACGCAGTATTTT. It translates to CASSQGFPGQGSWGPHTDTQYF.

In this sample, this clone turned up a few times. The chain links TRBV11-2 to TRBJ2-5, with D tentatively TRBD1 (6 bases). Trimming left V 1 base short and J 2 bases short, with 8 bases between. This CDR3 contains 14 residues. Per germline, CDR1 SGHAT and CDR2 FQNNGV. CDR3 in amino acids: CASSLVGQQETQYF. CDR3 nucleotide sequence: TGTGCCAGCAGCTTAGTCGGACAGCAAGAGACCCAGTACTTC.

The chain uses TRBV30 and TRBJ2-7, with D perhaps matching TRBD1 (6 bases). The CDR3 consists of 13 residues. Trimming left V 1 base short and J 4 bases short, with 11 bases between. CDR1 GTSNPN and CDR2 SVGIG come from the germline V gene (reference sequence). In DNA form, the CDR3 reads TGTGCCTGGAGTGCGCAGGGGTGGTACGAGCAGTACTTC. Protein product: CAWSAQGWYEQYF. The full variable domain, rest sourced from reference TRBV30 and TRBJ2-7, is SQTIHQWPATLVQPVGSPLSLECTVEGTSNPNLYWYRQAAGRGLQLLFYSVGIGQISSEVPQNLSASRPQDRQFILSSKKLLLSDSGFYLCAWSAQGWYEQYFGPGTRLTVT.

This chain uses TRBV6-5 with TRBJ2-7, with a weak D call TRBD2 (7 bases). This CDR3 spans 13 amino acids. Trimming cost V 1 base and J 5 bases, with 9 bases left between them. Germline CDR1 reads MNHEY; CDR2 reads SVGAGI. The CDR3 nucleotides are TGTGCCAGCAGTTACTTGGGGGGGCACGAGCAGTACTTC. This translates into CASSYLGGHEQYF.

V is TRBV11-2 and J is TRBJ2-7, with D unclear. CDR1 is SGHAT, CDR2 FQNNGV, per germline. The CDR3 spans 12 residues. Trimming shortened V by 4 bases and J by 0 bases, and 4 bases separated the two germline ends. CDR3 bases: TGTGCCAGCAGCTCCGGCTCCTACGAGCAGTACTTC. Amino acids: CASSSGSYEQYF.

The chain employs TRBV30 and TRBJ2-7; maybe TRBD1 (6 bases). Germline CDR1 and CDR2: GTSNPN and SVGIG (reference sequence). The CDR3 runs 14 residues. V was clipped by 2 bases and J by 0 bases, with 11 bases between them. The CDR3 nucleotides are TGTGCCTGGAGTAGGGGGTTTAGCTCCTACGAGCAGTACTTC. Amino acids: CAWSRGFSSYEQYF.

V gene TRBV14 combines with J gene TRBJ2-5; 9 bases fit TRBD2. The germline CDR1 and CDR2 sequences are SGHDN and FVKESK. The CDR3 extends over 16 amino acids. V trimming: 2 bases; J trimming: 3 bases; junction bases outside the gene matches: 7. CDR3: CASSQIRLAEKETQYF. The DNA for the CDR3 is TGTGCCAGCAGCCAAATCAGACTAGCGGAAAAAGAGACCCAGTACTTC. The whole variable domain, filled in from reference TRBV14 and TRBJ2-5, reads EAGVTQFPSHSVIEKGQTVTLRCDPISGHDNLYWYRRVMGKEIKFLLHFVKESKQDESGMPNNRFLAERTGGTYSTLKVQPAELEDSGVYFCASSQIRLAEKETQYFGPGTRLLVL.

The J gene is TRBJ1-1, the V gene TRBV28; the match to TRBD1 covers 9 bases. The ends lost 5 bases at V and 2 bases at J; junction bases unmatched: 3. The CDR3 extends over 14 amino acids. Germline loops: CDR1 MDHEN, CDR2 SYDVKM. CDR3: CASSRTGDNTEAFF. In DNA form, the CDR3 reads TGTGCCAGCAGTCGGACAGGGGATAACACTGAAGCTTTCTTT.

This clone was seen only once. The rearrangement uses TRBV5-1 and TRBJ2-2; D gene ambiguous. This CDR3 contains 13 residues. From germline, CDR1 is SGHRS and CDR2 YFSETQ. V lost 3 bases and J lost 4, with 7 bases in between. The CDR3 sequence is CASSSHGTGELFF. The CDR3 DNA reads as TGCGCCAGCAGCTCCCATGGCACCGGGGAGCTGTTTTTT.

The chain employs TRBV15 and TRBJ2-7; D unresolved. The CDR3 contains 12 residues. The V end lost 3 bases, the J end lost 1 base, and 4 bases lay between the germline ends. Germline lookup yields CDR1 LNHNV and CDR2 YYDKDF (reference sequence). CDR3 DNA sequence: TGTGCCACCAGCAGCGATTCCTACGAGCAGTACTTC. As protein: CATSSDSYEQYF.

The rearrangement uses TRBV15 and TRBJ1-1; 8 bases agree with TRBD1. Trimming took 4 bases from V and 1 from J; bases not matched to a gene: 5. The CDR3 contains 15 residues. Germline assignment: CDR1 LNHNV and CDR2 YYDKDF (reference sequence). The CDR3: CATSIYRGKNTEAFF. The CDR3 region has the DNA TGTGCCACCAGCATCTACAGGGGGAAGAACACTGAAGCTTTCTTT.

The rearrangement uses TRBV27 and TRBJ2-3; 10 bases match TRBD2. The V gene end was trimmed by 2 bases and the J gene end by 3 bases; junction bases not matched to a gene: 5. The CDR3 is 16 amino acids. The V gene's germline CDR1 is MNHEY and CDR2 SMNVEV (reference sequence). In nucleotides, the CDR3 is TGTGCCAGCAGTTTAGGAGCGGGGGGGAGGACAGATACGCAGTATTTT. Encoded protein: CASSLGAGGRTDTQYF.

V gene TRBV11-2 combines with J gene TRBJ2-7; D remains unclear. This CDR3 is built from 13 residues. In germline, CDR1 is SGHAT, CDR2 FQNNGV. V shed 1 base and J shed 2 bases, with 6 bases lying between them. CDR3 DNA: TGTGCCAGCAGCTTAGGGCCCACCTACGAGCAGTACTTC. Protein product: CASSLGPTYEQYF.

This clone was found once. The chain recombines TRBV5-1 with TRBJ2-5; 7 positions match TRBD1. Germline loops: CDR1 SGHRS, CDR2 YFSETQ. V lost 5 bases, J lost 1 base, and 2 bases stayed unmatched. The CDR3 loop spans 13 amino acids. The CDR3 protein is CASRGDSQETQYF. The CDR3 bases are TGCGCCAGCAGAGGGGACAGCCAAGAGACCCAGTACTTC.

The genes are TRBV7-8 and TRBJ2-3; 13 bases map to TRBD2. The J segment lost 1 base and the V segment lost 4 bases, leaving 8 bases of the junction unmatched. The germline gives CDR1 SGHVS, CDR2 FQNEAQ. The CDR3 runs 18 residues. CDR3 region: CASSSTSGGPLGTDTQYF. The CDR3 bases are TGTGCCAGCAGCTCGACTAGCGGGGGGCCCCTCGGCACAGATACGCAGTATTTT.

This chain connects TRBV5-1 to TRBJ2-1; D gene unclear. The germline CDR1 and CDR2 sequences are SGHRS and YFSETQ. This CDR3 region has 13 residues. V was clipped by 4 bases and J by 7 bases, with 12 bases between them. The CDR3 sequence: CASSPPFTNEQFF. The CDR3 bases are TGCGCCAGCAGCCCCCCCTTCACGAATGAGCAGTTCTTC.

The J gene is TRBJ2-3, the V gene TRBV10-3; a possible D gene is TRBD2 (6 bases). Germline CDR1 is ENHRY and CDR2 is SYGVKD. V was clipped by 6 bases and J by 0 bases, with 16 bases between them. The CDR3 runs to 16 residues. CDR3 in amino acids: CAIRRSGSPSTDTQYF. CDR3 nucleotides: TGTGCCATCAGACGCAGCGGGTCGCCTAGCACAGATACGCAGTATTTT.

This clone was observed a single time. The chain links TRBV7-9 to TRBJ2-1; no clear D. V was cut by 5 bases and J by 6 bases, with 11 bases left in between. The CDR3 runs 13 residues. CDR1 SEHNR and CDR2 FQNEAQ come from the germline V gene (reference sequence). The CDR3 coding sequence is TGTGCCAGCAGCATCCCTGAGAGCAATGAGCAGTTCTTC. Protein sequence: CASSIPESNEQFF.

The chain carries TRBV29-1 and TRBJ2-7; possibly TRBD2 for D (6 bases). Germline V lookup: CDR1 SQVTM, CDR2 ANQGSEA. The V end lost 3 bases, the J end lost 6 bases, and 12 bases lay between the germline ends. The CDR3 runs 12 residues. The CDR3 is CSVEEDGGEQYF. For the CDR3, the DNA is TGCAGCGTTGAGGAAGACGGGGGCGAGCAGTACTTC.

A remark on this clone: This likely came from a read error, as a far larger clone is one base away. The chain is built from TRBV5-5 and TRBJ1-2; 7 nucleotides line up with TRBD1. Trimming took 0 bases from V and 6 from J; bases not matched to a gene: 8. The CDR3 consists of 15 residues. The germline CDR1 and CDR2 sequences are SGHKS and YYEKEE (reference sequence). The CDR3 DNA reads TGTGCCAGCAGCTTGGTGGCAGGGGGTGGGAATGGCTACACCTTC. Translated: CASSLVAGGGNGYTF.

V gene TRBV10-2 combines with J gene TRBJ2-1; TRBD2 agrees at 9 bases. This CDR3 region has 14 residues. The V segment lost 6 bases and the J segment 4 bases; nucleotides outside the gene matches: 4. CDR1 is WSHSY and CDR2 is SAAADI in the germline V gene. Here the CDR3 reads CASSRSGGYNEQFF. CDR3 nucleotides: TGCGCCAGCAGCCGTAGCGGGGGTTACAATGAGCAGTTCTTC.